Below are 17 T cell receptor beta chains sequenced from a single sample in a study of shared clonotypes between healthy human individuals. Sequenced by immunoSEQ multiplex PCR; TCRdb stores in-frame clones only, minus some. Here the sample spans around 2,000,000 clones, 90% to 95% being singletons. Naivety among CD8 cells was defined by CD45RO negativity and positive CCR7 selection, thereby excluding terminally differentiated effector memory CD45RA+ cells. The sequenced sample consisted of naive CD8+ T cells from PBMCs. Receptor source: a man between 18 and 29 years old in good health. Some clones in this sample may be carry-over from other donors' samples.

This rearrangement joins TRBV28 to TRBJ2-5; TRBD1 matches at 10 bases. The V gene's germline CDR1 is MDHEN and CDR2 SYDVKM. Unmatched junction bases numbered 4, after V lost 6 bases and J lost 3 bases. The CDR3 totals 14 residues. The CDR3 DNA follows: TGTGCCAGCAGGGACAGGGGGGCGGAAGAGACCCAGTACTTC. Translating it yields CASRDRGAEETQYF.

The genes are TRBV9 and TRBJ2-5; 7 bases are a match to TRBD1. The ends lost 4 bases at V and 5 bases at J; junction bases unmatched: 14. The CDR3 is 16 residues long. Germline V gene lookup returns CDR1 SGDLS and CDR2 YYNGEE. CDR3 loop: CASSPPTGERLETQYF. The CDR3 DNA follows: TGTGCCAGCAGCCCACCAACAGGGGAGAGGTTGGAGACCCAGTACTTC. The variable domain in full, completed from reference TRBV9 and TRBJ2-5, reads DSGVTQTPKHLITATGQRVTLRCSPRSGDLSVYWYQQSLDQGLQFLIQYYNGEERAKGNILERFSAQQFPDLHSELNLSSLELGDSALYFCASSPPTGERLETQYFGPGTRLLVL.

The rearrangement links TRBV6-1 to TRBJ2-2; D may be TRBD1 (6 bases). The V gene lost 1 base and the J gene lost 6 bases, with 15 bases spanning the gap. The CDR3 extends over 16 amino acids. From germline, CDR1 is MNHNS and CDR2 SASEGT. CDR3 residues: CASSEVARGWAGELFF. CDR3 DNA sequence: TGTGCCAGCAGTGAAGTTGCTAGGGGGTGGGCCGGGGAGCTGTTTTTT.

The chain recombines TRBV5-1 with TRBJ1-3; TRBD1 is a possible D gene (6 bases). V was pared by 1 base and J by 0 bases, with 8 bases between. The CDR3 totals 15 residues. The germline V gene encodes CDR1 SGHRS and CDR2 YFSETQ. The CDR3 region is CASSLQGPSGNTIYF. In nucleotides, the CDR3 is TGCGCCAGCAGCTTGCAGGGGCCCTCTGGAAACACCATATATTTT.

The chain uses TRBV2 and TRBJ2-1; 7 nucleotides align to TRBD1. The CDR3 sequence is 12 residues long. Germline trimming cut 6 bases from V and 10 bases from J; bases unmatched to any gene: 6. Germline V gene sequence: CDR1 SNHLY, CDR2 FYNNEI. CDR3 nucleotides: TGTGCCAGCAGGGGGACAGTCCTCGAGCAGTTCTTC. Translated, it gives CASRGTVLEQFF.

CDR3 amino acids: CASSFESGLASEQYF. CDR3 coding DNA: TGTGCCAGCAGCTTTGAATCGGGACTAGCAAGCGAGCAGTACTTC. The chain joins TRBV11-1 to TRBJ2-7; the match to TRBD2 covers 9 bases. The trim removed 3 bases at V and 6 bases at J, leaving 9 bases unmatched. Germline values: CDR1 SGHAT, CDR2 FQDESV (reference sequence). The CDR3 spans 15 residues.

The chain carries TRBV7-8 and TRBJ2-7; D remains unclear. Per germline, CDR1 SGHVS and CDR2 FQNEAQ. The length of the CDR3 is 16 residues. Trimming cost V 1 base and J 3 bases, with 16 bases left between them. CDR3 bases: TGTGCCAGCAGCTTAGAAAGTGAGACGGCAAACTACGAGCAGTACTTC. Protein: CASSLESETANYEQYF.

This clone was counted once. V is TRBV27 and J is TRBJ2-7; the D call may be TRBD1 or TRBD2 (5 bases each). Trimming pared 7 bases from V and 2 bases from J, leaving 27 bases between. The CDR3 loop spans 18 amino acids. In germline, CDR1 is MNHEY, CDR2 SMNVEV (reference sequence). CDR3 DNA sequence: TGTGCCAGCACCAAGGGGAAGGGATTCAGCGGACCTCCCTACGAGCAGTACTTC. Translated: CASTKGKGFSGPPYEQYF.

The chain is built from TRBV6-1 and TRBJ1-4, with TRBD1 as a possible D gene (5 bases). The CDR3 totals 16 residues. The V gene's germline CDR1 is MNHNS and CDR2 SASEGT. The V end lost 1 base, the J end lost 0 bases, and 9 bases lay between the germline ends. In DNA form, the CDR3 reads TGTGCCAGCAGTGAAGTACAGGTAGCAACTAATGAAAAACTGTTTTTT. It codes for CASSEVQVATNEKLFF.

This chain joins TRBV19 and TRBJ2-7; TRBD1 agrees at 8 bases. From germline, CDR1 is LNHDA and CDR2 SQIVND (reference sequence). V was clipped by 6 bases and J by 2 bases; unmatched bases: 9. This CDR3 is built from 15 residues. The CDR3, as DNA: TGTGCCAGTAGGACCCGGGACAGGTCTACCTACGAGCAGTACTTC. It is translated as CASRTRDRSTYEQYF.

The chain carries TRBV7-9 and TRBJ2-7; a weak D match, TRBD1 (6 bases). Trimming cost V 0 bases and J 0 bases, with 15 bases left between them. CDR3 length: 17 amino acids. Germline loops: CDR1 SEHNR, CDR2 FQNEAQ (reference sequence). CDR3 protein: CASSLARDMTFSYEQYF. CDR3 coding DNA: TGTGCCAGCAGCTTAGCCCGGGACATGACCTTCTCCTACGAGCAGTACTTC.

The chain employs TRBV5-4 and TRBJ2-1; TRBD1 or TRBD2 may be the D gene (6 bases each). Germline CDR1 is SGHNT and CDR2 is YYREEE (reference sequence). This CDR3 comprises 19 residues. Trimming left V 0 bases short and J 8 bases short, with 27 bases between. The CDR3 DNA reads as TGTGCCAGCAGCTTGGGGCGGGGACACTACCATCCCCTGGGGGATGAGCAGTTCTTC. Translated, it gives CASSLGRGHYHPLGDEQFF. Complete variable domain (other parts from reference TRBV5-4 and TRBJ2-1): ETGVTQSPTHLIKTRGQQVTLRCSSQSGHNTVSWYQQALGQGPQFIFQYYREEENGRGNFPPRFSGLQFPNYSSELNVNALELDDSALYLCASSLGRGHYHPLGDEQFFGPGTRLTVL.

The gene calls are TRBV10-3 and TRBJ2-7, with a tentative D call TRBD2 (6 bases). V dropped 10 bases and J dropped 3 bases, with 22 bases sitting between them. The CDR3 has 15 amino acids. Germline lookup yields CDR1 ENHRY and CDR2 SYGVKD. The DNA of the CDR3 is TGTGCCACGACACGGACGGAGGGCACTCTCTACGAGCAGTACTTC. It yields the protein CATTRTEGTLYEQYF.

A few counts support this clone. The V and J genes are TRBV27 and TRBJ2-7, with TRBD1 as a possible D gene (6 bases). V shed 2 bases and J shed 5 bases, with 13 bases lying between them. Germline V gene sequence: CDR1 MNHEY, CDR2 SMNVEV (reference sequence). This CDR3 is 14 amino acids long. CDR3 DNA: TGTGCCAGCAGTTTACTCCAGGGGTACCACGAGCAGTACTTC. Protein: CASSLLQGYHEQYF.

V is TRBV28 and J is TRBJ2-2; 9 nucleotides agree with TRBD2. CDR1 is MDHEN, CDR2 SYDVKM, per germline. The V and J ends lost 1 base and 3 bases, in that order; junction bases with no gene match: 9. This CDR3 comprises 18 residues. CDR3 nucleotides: TGTGCCAGCAGTTTATTCGAGAGTTTAGCGGGAGACACCGGGGAGCTGTTTTTT. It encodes CASSLFESLAGDTGELFF.

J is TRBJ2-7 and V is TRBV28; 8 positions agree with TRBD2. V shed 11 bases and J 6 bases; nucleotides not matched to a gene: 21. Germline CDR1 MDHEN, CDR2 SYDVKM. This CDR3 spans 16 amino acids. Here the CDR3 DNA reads TGTGCCTCCGGGGGGGGCCCTTTTGAGGGATGGCTCGAGCAGTACTTC. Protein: CASGGGPFEGWLEQYF. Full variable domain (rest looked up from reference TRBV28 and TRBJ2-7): DVKVTQSSRYLVKRTGEKVFLECVQDMDHENMFWYRQDPGLGLRLIYFSYDVKMKEKGDIPEGYSVSREKKERFSLILESASTNQTSMYLCASGGGPFEGWLEQYFGPGTRLTVT.

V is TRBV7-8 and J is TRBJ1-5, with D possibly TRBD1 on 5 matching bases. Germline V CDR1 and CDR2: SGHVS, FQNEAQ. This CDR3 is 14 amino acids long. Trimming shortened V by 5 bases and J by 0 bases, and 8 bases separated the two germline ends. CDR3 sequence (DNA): TGTGCCAGCAGCCCGACAGATAGCAATCAGCCCCAGCATTTT. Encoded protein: CASSPTDSNQPQHF.